The T cell receptor (beta chain) under discussion was sequenced for a study of CD8+ T cells in alopecia areata. Study information: Those patients who were treated received oral tofacitinib, which was given at 5 to 10 mg twice daily for moderate-to-severe alopecia areata. Notes on the study in general: Although TCR sharing was seen in mice, sharing across patients was less clear, possibly for HLA-related reasons.

This clone turned up a few times. Its antigen remains unknown. V was cut by 1 base and J by 1 base, with 16 bases left in between. This CDR3 region has 17 residues. CDR1 and CDR2 from the germline V gene are MNHEY and SMNVEV (reference sequence). The sorting of PBMCs gave CD4+ and CD8+ T cells. TCR sequencing used cDNA made by reverse transcription of extracted RNA. The protocol was immunoSEQ multiplex PCR, while the TCRdb copy is restricted to in-frame clones and leaves out a portion. Of 110,000 to 150,000 clones listed, about 60% are singletons. The sample consisted of CD4+ T cells sorted from blood, taken at week 0. The chain combines TRBV27 with TRBJ1-1, with D possibly TRBD1 on 5 matching bases. The receptor was derived from a human donor with alopecia areata. The CDR3 sequence: CASSLLGEPKKNTEAFF. CDR3 in DNA: TGTGCCAGCAGTTTATTGGGGGAGCCAAAGAAGAACACTGAAGCTTTCTTT.